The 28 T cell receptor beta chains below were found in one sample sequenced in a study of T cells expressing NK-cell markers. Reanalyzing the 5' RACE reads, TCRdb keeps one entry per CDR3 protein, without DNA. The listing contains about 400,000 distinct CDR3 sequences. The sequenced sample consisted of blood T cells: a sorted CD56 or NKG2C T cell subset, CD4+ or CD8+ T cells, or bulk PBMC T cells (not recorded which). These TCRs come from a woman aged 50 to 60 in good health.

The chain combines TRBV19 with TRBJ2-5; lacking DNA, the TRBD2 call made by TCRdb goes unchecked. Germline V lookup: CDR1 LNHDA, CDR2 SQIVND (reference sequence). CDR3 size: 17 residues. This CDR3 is CASSPGTSGRLRETQYF.

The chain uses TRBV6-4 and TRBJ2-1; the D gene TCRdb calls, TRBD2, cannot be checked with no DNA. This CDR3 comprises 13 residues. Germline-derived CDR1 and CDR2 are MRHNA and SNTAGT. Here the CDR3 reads CATREGAYNEQFF.

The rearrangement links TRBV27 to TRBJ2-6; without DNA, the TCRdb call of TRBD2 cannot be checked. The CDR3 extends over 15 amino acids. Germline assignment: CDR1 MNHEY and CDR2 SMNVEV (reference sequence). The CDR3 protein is CASTARGAGANVLTF.

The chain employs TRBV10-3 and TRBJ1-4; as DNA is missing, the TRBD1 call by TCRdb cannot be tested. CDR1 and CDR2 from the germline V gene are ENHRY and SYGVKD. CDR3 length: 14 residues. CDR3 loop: CAIRPGQGEEKLFF.

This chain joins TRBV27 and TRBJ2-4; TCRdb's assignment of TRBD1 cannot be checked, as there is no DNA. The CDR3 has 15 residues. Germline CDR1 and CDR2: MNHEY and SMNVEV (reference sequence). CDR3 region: CASSFSVDSSDIQYF.

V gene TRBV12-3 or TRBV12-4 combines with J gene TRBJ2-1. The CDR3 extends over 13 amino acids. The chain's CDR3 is CASSSPRFNEQFF.

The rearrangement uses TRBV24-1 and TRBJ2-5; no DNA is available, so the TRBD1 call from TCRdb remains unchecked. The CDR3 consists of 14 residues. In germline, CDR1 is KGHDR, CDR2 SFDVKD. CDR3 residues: CATSEPTGGETQYF.

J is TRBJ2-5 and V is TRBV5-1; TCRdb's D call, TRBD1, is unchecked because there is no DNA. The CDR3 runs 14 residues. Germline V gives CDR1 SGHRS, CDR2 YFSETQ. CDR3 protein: CASSSLTGLETQYF.

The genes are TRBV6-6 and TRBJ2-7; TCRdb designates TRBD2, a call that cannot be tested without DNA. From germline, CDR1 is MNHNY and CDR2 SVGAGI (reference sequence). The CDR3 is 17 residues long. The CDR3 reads CAIRGLALPSGSYEQYF.

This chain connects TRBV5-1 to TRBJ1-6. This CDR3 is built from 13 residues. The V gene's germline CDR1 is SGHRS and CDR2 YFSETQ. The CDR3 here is CASRWGGESPLHF.

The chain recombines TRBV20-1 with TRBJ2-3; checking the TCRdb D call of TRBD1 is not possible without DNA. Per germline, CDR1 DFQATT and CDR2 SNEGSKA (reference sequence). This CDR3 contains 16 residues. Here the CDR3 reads CSARVWVLDTGDTQYF.

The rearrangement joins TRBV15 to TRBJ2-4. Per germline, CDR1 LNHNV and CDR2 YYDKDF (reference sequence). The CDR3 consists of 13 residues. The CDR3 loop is CATSRVPENIQYF.

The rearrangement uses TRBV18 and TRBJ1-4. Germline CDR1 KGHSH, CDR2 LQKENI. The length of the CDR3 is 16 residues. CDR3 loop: CASSPNQAATNEKLFF.

This CDR3 reads CASSEAENRQPQHF. This sequence joins TRBV2 and TRBJ1-5. CDR3 length equals 14 residues. Germline V gene lookup returns CDR1 SNHLY and CDR2 FYNNEI.

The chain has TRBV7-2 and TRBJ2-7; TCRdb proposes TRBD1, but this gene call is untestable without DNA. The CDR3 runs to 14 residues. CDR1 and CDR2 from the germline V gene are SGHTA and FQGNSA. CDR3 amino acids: CASSPGGLRYEQYF.

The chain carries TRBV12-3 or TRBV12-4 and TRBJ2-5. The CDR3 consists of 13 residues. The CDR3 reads CASSRLLEETQYF.

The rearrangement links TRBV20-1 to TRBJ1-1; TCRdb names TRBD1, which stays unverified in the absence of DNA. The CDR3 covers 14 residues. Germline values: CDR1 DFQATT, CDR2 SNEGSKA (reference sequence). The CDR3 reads CSAMPTGVNTEAFF.

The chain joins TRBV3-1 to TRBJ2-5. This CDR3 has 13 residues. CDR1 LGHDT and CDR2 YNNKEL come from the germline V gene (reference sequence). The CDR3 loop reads CASSQDLSETQYF.

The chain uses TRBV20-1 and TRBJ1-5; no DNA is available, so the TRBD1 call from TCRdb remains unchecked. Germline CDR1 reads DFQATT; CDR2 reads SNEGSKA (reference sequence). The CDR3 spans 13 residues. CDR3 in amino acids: CSASKGQGQPQHF.

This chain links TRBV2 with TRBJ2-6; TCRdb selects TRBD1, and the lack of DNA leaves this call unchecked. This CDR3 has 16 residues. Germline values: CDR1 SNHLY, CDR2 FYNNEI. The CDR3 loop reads CASRDGRRSGANVLTF.

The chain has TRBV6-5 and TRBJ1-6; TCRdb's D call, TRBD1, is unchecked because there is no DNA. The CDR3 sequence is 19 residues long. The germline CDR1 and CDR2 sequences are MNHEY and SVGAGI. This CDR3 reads CASSSDTGTGLTYNSPLHF.

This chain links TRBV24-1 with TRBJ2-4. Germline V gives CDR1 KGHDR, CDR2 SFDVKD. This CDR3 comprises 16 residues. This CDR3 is CATSDSTPVAKNIQYF.

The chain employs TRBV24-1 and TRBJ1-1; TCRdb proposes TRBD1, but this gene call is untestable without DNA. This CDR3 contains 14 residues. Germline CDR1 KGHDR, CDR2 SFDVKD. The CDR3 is CATSETGTPTEAFF.

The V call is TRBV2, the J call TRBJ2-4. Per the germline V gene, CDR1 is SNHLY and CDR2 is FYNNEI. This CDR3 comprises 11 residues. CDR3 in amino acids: CASRELGNKYF.

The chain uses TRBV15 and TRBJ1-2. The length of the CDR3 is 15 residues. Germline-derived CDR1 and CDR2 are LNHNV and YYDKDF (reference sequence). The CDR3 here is CATSRAGGINYGYTF.

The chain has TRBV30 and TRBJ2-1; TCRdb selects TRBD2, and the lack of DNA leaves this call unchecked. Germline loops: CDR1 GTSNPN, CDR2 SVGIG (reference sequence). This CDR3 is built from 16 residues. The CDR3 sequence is CAWSVGLTSSYNEQFF. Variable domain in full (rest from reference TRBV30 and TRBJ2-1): SQTIHQWPATLVQPVGSPLSLECTVEGTSNPNLYWYRQAAGRGLQLLFYSVGIGQISSEVPQNLSASRPQDRQFILSSKKLLLSDSGFYLCAWSVGLTSSYNEQFFGPGTRLTVL.

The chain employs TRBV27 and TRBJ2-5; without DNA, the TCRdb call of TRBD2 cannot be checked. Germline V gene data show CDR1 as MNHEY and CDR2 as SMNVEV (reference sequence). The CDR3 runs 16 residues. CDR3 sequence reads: CASSFLIGGRRETQYF.

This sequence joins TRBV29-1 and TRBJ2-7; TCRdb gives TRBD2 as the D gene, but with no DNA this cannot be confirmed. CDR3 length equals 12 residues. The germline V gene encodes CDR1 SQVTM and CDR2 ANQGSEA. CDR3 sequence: CSVGTSSYEQYF.